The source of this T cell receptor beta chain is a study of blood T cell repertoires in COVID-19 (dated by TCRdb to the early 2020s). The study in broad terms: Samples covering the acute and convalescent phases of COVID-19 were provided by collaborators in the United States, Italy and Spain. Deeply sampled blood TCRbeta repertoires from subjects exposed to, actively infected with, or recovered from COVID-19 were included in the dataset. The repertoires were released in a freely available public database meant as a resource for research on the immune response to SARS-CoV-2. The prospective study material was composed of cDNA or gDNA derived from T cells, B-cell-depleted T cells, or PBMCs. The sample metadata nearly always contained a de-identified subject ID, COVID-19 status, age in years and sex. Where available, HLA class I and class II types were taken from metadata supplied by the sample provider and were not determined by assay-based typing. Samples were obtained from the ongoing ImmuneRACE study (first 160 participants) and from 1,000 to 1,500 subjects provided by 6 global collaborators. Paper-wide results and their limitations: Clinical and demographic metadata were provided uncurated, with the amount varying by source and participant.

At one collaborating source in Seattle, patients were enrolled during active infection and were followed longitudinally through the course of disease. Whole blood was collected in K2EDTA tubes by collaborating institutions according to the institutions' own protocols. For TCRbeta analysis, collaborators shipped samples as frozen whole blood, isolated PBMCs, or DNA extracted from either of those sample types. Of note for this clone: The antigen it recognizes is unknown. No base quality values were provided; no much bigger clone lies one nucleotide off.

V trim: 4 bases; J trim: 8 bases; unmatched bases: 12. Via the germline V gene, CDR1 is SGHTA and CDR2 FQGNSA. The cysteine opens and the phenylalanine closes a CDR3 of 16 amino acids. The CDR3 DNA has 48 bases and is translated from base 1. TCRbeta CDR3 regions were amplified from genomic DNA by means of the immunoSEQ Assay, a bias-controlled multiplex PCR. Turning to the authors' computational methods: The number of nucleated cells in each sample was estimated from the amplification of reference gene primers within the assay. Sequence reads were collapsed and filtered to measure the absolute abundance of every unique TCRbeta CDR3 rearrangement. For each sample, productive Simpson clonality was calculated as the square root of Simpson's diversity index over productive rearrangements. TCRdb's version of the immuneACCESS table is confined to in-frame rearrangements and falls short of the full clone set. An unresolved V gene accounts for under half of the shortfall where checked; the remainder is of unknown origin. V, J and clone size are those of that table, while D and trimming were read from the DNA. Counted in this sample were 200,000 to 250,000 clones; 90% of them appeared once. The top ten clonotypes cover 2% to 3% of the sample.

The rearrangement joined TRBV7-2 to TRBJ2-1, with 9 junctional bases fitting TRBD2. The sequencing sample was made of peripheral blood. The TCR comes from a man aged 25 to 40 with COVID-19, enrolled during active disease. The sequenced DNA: TGTGCCAGCAGCTCTCCCCGCGCGAGCGGGGGGTATGAGCAGTTCTTC. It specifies CASSSPRASGGYEQFF.